Included here is one T cell receptor (beta chain) sequence, with context. It lacks a known antigen. No much larger clonotype is one base removed from it; base qualities were not supplied. The sequencing machine was an Illumina NovaSeq 6000. TCRalpha and TCRbeta cDNA libraries were built by 5'RACE with constant-segment primers, adding sample barcodes and unique molecular identifiers. Trizol reagent was used to extract RNA from every sample. The libraries were amplified in two PCR steps, and the second step added a second sample barcode and Illumina TruSeq adapters. Libraries were sequenced on an Illumina NovaSeq with 2 x 150 bp paired-end reads. The authors processed their data as follows. The reads were demultiplexed and collapsed into UMI-guided consensus sequences using migec v1.2.7. Using mixcr v2.1.11, UMI consensuses were aligned to TRA and TRB V and J templates and then assembled into clonotypes. Clonotypes were classified as expanded or contracted when called significant by both edgeR and NoisET, with noise models trained on biological replicates. For edgeR calls, the cutoffs were a false discovery rate-adjusted p below 0.01 and a log2 fold-change threshold of 1. As an exploratory analysis of dynamics, max-normalized trajectories of the 1000 most abundant clonotypes were examined with PCA combined with hierarchical clustering. Each responding clone was given a CD4 or CD8 phenotype based on the CD4+ and CD8+ repertoires, which had been sequenced separately. TCRdb itself trimmed the public reads at Q25 with fastp, ran MiXCR and retained productive beta chains. Each record represents a unique CDR3 protein, reported with the most common genes and DNA among its rows. The V and J calls follow TCRdb's processing rather than the paper's. The table for this sample lists roughly 350,000 distinct CDR3 sequences; under 30% of them were counted only once. The ten largest account for roughly 13% of the sample.

This entry comes from a study of T-cell memory formation after mild COVID-19 listed by TCRdb under 2021. As for the study more broadly: TCR sequence clusters from the two donors were largely donor specific. Two young, previously healthy adult volunteers made up the cohort, one male and one female. T-cell clones expanding and contracting after mild COVID-19 in a couple of donors were tracked by longitudinal TCRalpha and TCRbeta repertoire sequencing.

Overall study outcomes, separate from this receptor: Balanced CD4/CD8 phenotypes were observed for clones contracting from day 15 to 85, whereas a bias towards CD4+ was observed for a second wave of clones expanding from day 15 to 37. Contracting CD4+ clones were located mainly in the CM and EM memory subsets, whereas CD8+ clones were found to be enriched in EMRA. The study included only a couple of mild cases, and larger cohorts that include severe cases with pre-infection samples were judged to be necessary. SARS-CoV-2 specificity was not confirmed for the second-wave clones peaking on day 37. Some responding clones were detected in pre-infection memory, suggesting pre-existing cross-reactive memory T cells joined the SARS-CoV-2 response.

Taken from cysteine to phenylalanine, the CDR3 has 16 residues. CDR3 DNA only is kept here, 48 bases in frame from base 1. The germline V gene sets CDR1 to SNHLY and CDR2 to FYNNEI. The junction shows trimming of 2 bases on V and 7 bases on J, plus 18 bases between the germline ends. Ficoll-Paque density gradient centrifugation was the method used to isolate PBMCs. The receptor was isolated from an adult woman who had mild COVID-19 (a few samples of this study predate the infection). The sample titles of this study are shuffled in the database, so cell type and time point are left out; the donor was told from shared clones. The rearrangement joined TRBV2 to TRBJ2-1; the D gene is perhaps TRBD1 or TRBD2, each of them matching over 6 bases. What was sequenced was PBMCs or a T cell subset sorted from them (not recorded which). For the CDR3, the sequence is CASSESRTAGMNEQFF. The DNA sequence reads TGTGCCAGCAGTGAATCCCGGACAGCGGGTATGAATGAGCAGTTCTTC.